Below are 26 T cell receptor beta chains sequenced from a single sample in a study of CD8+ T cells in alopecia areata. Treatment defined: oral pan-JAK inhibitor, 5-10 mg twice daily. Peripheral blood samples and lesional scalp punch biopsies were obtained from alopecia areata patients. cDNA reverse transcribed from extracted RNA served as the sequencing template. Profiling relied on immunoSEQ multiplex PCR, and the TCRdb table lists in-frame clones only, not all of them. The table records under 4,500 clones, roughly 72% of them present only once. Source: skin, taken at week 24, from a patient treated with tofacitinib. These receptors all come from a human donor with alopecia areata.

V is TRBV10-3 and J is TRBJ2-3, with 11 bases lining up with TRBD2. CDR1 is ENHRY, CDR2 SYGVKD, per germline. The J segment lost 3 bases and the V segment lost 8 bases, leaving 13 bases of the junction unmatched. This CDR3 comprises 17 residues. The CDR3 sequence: CAIRSPRASGGTDTQYF. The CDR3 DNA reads TGTGCCATCCGTTCCCCTCGGGCTAGCGGGGGGACAGATACGCAGTATTTT.

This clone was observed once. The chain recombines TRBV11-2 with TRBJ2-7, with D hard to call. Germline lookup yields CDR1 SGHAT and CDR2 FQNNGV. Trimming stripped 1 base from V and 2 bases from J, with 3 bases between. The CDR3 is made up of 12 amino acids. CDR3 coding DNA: TGTGCCAGCAGCTTAGGGGCCTACGAGCAGTACTTC. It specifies CASSLGAYEQYF.

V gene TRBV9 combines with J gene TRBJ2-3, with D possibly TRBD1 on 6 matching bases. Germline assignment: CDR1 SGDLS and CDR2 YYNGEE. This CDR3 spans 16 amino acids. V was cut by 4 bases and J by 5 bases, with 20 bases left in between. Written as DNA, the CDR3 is TGTGCCAGCAGCCAGAGTACAGGGCAAAAGGGAGATACGCAGTATTTT. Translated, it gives CASSQSTGQKGDTQYF.

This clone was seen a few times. DNA of the CDR3: TGCAGTGCTAGGGCGGGTTTGGGCTACACCTTC. Translation gives CSARAGLGYTF. The chain carries TRBV20-1 and TRBJ1-2; D is unresolved. The V gene's germline CDR1 is DFQATT and CDR2 SNEGSKA (reference sequence). The ends were cut back, 3 bases at V and 8 bases at J, with 10 bases in the middle. The CDR3 covers 11 residues.

CDR3 coding DNA: TGTGCCAGCAGCCTCAAGGACAGGGGTGGGGATGGCTACACCTTC. It encodes CASSLKDRGGDGYTF. The chain couples TRBV7-2 to TRBJ1-2; 9 nucleotides align to TRBD1. This CDR3 has 15 residues. The V gene's germline CDR1 is SGHTA and CDR2 FQGNSA. With V trimmed by 5 bases and J by 6 bases, 10 bases remained unmatched.

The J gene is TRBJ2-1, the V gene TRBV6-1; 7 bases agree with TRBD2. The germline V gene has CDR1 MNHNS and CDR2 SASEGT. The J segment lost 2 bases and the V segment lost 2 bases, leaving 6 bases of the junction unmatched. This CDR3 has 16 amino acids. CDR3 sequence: CASSERGGGTYNEQFF. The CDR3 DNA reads TGTGCCAGCAGTGAAAGAGGCGGGGGAACCTACAATGAGCAGTTCTTC.

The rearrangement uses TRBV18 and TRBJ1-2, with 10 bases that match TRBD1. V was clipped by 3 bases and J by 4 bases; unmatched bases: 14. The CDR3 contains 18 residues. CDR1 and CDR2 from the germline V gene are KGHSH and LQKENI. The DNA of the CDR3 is TGTGCCAGCTCACCCCTACCCGCGACAGGGGGCGTGGGCTATGGCTACACCTTC. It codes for CASSPLPATGGVGYGYTF.

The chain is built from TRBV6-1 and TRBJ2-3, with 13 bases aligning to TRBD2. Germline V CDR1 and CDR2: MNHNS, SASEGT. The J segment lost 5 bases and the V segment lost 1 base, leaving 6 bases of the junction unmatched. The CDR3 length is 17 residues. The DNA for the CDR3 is TGTGCCAGCAGTGAAGTACTAGCGGGGGGGGGAGAAGATACGCAGTATTTT. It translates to CASSEVLAGGGEDTQYF.

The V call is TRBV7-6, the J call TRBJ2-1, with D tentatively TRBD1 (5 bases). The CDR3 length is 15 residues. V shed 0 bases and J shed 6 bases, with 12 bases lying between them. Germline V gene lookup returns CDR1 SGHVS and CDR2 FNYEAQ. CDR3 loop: CASSLARAESNEQFF. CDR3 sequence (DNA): TGTGCCAGCAGCTTAGCCAGGGCCGAGAGCAATGAGCAGTTCTTC.

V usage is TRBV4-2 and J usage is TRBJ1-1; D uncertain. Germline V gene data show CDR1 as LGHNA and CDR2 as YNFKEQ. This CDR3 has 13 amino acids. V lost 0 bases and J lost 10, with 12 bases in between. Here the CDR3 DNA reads TGTGCCAGCAGCCAAGAAGGTCGTGGGGTAGCTTTCTTT. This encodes CASSQEGRGVAFF.

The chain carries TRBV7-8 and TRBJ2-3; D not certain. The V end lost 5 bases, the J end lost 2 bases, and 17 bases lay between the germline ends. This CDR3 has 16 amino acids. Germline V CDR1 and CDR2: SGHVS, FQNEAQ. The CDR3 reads CASSRPSRVITDTQYF. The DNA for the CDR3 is TGTGCCAGCAGCCGCCCCTCAAGGGTGATCACAGATACGCAGTATTTT.

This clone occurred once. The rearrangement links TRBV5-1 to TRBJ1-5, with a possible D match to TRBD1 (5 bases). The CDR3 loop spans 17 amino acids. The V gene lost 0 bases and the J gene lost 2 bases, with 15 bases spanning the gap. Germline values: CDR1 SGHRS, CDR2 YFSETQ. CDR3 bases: TGCGCCAGCAGCTTGGAAGGTTCAGGGTTTGGCAATCAGCCCCAGCATTTT. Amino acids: CASSLEGSGFGNQPQHF.

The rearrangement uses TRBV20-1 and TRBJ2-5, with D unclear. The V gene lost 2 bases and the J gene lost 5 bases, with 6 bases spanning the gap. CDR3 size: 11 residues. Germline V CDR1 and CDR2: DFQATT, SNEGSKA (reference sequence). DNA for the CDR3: TGCAGTGCTAGATGGTTGGAGACCCAGTACTTC. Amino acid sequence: CSARWLETQYF.

CDR3 loop: CASSPPGPSTDTQYF. The CDR3, as DNA: TGTGCCAGCAGCCCTCCGGGACCGAGCACAGATACGCAGTATTTT. The rearrangement joins TRBV7-9 to TRBJ2-3; tentatively, D is TRBD1 or TRBD2 (5 bases each). This CDR3 is 15 amino acids long. Germline loops: CDR1 SEHNR, CDR2 FQNEAQ (reference sequence). V shed 5 bases and J shed 0 bases, with 12 bases lying between them.

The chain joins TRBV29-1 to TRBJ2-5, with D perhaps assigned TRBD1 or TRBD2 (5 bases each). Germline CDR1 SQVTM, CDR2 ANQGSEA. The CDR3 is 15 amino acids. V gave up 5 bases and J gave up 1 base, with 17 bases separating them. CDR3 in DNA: TGCAGCGTTCCTAATCCCCAGGGAGCCCAAGAGACCCAGTACTTC. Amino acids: CSVPNPQGAQETQYF.

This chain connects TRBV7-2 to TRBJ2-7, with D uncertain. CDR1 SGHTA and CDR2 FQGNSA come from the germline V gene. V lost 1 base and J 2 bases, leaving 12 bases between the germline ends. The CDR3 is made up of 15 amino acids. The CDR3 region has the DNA TGTGCCAGCAGCTTAGGTGGCAGGAGAGCCTACGAGCAGTACTTC. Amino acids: CASSLGGRRAYEQYF.

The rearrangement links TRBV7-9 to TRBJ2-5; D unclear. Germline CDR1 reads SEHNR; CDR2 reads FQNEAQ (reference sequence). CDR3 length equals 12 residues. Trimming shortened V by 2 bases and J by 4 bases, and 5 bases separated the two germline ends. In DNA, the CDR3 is TGTGCCAGCAGCTTATTGAGAGAGACCCAGTACTTC. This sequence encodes CASSLLRETQYF. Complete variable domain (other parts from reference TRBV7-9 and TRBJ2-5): DTGVSQNPRHKITKRGQNVTFRCDPISEHNRLYWYRQTLGQGPEFLTYFQNEAQLEKSRLLSDRFSAERPKGSFSTLEIQRTEQGDSAMYLCASSLLRETQYFGPGTRLLVL.

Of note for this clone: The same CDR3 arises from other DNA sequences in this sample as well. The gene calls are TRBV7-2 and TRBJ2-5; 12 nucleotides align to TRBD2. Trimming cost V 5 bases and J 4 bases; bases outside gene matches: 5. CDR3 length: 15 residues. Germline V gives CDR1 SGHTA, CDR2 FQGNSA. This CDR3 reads CASSPGLAGRETQYF. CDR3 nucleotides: TGTGCCAGCAGCCCCGGACTAGCGGGGAGAGAGACCCAGTACTTC.

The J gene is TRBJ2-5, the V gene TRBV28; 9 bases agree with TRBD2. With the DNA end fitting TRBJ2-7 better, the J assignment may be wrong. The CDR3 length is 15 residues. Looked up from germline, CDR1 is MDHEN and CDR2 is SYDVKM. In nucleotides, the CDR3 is TGTGCCAGCAGTTTTGAGCGGGGGGCCCCCTACGAGCAGTACTTC. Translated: CASSFERGAPYEQYF.

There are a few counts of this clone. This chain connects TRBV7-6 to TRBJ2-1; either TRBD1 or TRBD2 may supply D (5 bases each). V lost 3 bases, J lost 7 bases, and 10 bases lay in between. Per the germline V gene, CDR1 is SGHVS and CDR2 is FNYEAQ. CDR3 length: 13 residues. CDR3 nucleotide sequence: TGTGCCAGCAGCTTTCGGGGCTGGAATGAGCAGTTCTTC. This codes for CASSFRGWNEQFF.

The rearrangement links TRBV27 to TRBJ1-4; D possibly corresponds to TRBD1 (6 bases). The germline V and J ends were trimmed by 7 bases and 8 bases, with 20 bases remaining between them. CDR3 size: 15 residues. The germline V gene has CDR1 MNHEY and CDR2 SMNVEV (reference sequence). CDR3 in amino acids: CASKGKGGVGEKLFF. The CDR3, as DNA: TGTGCCAGCAAGGGAAAGGGGGGGGTGGGGGAAAAACTGTTTTTT. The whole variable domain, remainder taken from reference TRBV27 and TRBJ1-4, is EAQVTQNPRYLITVTGKKLTVTCSQNMNHEYMSWYRQDPGLGLRQIYYSMNVEVTDKGDVPEGYKVSRKEKRNFPLILESPSPNQTSLYFCASKGKGGVGEKLFFGSGTQLSVL.

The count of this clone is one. This chain's CDR3 is CASSLWTGSYEQYF. CDR3 sequence (DNA): TGTGCCAGCAGCCTTTGGACAGGATCCTACGAGCAGTACTTC. The chain carries TRBV11-2 and TRBJ2-7; 7 nucleotides align to TRBD1. The CDR3 extends over 14 amino acids. Germline V gene data show CDR1 as SGHAT and CDR2 as FQNNGV. V lost 5 bases to trimming and J lost 1 base; unmatched junction nucleotides: 5.

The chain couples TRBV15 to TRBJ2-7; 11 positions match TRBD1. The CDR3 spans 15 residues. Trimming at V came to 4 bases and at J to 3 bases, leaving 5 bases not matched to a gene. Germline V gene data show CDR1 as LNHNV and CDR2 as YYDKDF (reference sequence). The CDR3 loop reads CATSKGTGGNYEQYF. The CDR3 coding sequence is TGTGCCACCAGCAAAGGGACAGGGGGAAACTACGAGCAGTACTTC. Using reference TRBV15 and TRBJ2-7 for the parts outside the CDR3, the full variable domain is DAMVIQNPRYQVTQFGKPVTLSCSQTLNHNVMYWYQQKSSQAPKLLFHYYDKDFNNEADTPDNFQSRRPNTSFCFLDIRSPGLGDTAMYLCATSKGTGGNYEQYFGPGTRLTVT.

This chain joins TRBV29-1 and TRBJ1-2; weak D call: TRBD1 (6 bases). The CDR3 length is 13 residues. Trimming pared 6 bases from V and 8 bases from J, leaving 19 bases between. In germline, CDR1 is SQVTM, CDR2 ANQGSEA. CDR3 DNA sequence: TGCAGCGTGCGTCGGACAGACCAGGGGGGCTACACCTTC. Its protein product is CSVRRTDQGGYTF.

DNA of the CDR3: TGCGCCAGCAGCCCGGGACTAGCGGATAAGGAGACCCAGTACTTC. As protein: CASSPGLADKETQYF. The chain couples TRBV4-3 to TRBJ2-5; 11 bases align to TRBD2. Germline V gene sequence: CDR1 LGHNA, CDR2 YSLEER. After removal of 4 bases from V and 5 bases from J, the junction contained 6 bases not matched to a gene. CDR3 length equals 15 residues.

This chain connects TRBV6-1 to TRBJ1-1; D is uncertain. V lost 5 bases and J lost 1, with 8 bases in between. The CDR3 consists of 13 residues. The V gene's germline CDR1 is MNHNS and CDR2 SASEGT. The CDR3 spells CASSPQRNTEAFF. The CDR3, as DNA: TGTGCCAGCAGTCCACAAAGGAACACTGAAGCTTTCTTT.